A selection of T cell receptor beta chains follows, all from one sample in a study of T cell responses to AZD1222 COVID-19 vaccine. The data were produced by immunoSEQ multiplex PCR, yet TCRdb's version contains in-frame clones alone and is incomplete. The sample lists 100,000 to 150,000 clones, about 90% occurring once. The material sequenced was peripheral blood, taken on day 0 of AZD1222 vaccination. Every receptor here comes from an adult in good health. CDR3s include the opening cysteine and the closing phenylalanine or tryptophan. D genes are given only for firm matches. The listing skips clone size in some rows; elsewhere it reads once, few, many or a size class.

>TRBJ1-3|NA|NA|TRBV21-1
CASSKGLWHYRGLGNTIYF
TGTGCCAGCAGCAAGGGCCTCTGGCACTACAGGGGATTAGGAAACACCATATATTTT
>TRBJ2-3|NA|NA|TRBV14
CASSLGLEGTQYF
TGTGCCAGCAGCCTCGGACTCGAAGGTACGCAGTATTTT
>TRBJ2-1|NA|NA|TRBV5-6
CASSYGRNNEQFF
TGTGCCAGCAGCTACGGCAGGAACAATGAGCAGTTCTTC
>TRBJ1-1|NA|TRBD1|TRBV19
CASRPGQGKAEAFF
TGTGCCAGTAGGCCGGGACAGGGAAAGGCTGAAGCTTTCTTT
>TRBJ2-5|NA|NA|TRBV6-5
CASSYFGGRVGETQYF
TGTGCCAGCAGTTACTTCGGGGGCAGGGTCGGAGAGACCCAGTACTTC
>TRBJ2-2|NA|NA|TRBV11-2
CASSFNRVSGELFF
TGTGCCAGCAGTTTTAACAGGGTTTCCGGGGAGCTGTTTTTT
>TRBJ1-2|NA|NA|TRBV6-2/TRBV6-3
CASSDPGTELGYGYTF
TGTGCCAGCAGTGACCCAGGGACGGAACTTGGCTATGGCTACACCTTC
>TRBJ1-5|NA|TRBD1|TRBV18
CASSASGTGGNQPQHF
TGTGCCAGCTCAGCCTCCGGGACAGGGGGCAATCAGCCCCAGCATTTT
>TRBJ1-2|NA|NA|TRBV10-3
CAISGRGQENYGYTF
TGTGCCATCAGTGGGCGGGGACAAGAAAACTATGGCTACACCTTC
>TRBJ2-5|NA|NA|TRBV6-2/TRBV6-3
CASSYGSWGLYF
TGTGCCAGCAGTTACGGGAGCTGGGGTTTGTACTTC
>TRBJ1-1|NA|NA|TRBV27
CASSPWLAGNTEAFF
TGTGCCAGCAGTCCATGGTTAGCGGGGAACACTGAAGCTTTCTTT
>TRBJ1-1|NA|NA|TRBV6-5
CASSYSPGSEAFF
TGTGCCAGCAGTTACTCTCCGGGATCAGAAGCTTTCTTT
>TRBJ1-1|NA|NA|TRBV27
CASSPQPMNTEAFF
TGTGCCAGCAGCCCTCAACCTATGAACACTGAAGCTTTCTTT
>TRBJ2-2|NA|NA|TRBV7-3
CASGSTGELFF
TGTGCCAGCGGGAGCACCGGGGAGCTGTTTTTT
>TRBJ2-1|few|NA|TRBV7-9
CASSSLGPPTDNEQFF
TGTGCCAGCAGCTCGCTCGGCCCCCCTACGGACAATGAGCAGTTCTTC
>TRBJ1-1|NA|NA|TRBV20-1
CSASSGNTEAFF
TGCAGTGCTAGTTCAGGGAACACTGAAGCTTTCTTT
>TRBJ2-1|NA|TRBD2|TRBV19
CASSWGLAVYDKRYNEQFF
TGTGCCAGTAGTTGGGGACTAGCGGTTTACGACAAGAGGTACAATGAGCAGTTCTTC
>TRBJ2-1|NA|TRBD2|TRBV18
CASSPFQTSGRKRDEQFF
TGTGCCAGCTCCCCCTTCCAAACTAGCGGGAGGAAAAGGGATGAGCAGTTCTTC
>TRBJ1-1|NA|NA|TRBV6-5
CASSYSPRADTEAFF
TGTGCCAGCAGTTACTCCCCCCGGGCTGACACTGAAGCTTTCTTT
>TRBJ1-6|NA|NA|TRBV6-1
CASRANNSPLHF
TGTGCCAGCAGGGCTAATAATTCACCCCTCCACTTT
>TRBJ1-2|NA|NA|TRBV28
CASSGQFYGYTF
TGTGCCAGCAGTGGACAGTTTTATGGCTACACCTTC
>TRBJ2-3|NA|TRBD2|TRBV18
CASSTGLAGLDTQYF
TGTGCCAGCTCCACGGGACTAGCGGGTTTAGATACGCAGTATTTT
>TRBJ1-1|NA|NA|TRBV25-1
CASSGTTTEAFF
TGTGCCAGCAGCGGGACTACAACTGAAGCTTTCTTT
>TRBJ2-7|NA|NA|TRBV10-3
CAITPGTLTYEQYF
TGTGCCATCACCCCCGGGACACTTACCTACGAGCAGTACTTC
>TRBJ1-6|NA|NA|TRBV3-1/TRBV3-2
CASSPTIVSYNSPLHF
TGTGCCAGCAGCCCGACCATAGTCTCCTATAATTCACCCCTCCACTTT
>TRBJ1-2|NA|TRBD1|TRBV10-1
CASSEGQAYGYTF
TGCGCCAGCAGTGAGGGACAGGCATATGGCTACACCTTC
>TRBJ1-3|NA|NA|TRBV5-4
CASSLVGGNTIYF
TGTGCCAGCAGCTTGGTTGGGGGAAACACCATATATTTT
>TRBJ2-7|NA|TRBD2|TRBV7-6
CASSPPGTSVSYEQYF
TGTGCCAGCAGCCCGCCCGGGACTAGCGTCTCCTACGAGCAGTACTTC
>TRBJ1-6|NA|TRBD1|TRBV6-2/TRBV6-3
CASSLTGGGGSPLHF
TGTGCCAGCAGTTTGACAGGGGGCGGCGGTTCACCCCTCCACTTT
>TRBJ2-5|NA|NA|TRBV4-2
CASSQVTGRQETQYF
TGTGCCAGCAGCCAAGTCACGGGGCGGCAAGAGACCCAGTACTTC
>TRBJ1-1|NA|NA|TRBV12-3/TRBV12-4
CASSPIPGIEAFF
TGTGCCAGCAGCCCGATACCGGGCATTGAAGCTTTCTTT
>TRBJ1-4|NA|NA|TRBV27
CASSLVGARTNEKLFF
TGTGCCAGCAGTTTGGTCGGGGCGCGGACTAATGAAAAACTGTTTTTT
>TRBJ2-7|NA|TRBD2|TRBV12-3/TRBV12-4
CASITGTNHEQYF
TGTGCCAGCATTACCGGGACTAACCACGAGCAGTACTTC
>TRBJ2-7|once|NA|TRBV6-5
CASRGRTISYEQYF
TGTGCCAGCAGGGGCAGGACGATTTCCTACGAGCAGTACTTC
>TRBJ2-7|NA|TRBD2|TRBV6-5
CASSSLSGGHYEQYF
TGTGCCAGCAGTTCACTTAGCGGGGGGCACTACGAGCAGTACTTC
>TRBJ2-7|NA|NA|TRBV9
CASSVDGNYEQYF
TGTGCCAGCAGCGTGGACGGAAACTACGAGCAGTACTTC
>TRBJ2-1|NA|NA|TRBV15
CATSRDWVRDEQFF
TGTGCCACCAGCAGAGATTGGGTCCGGGATGAGCAGTTCTTC
>TRBJ1-5|few|NA|TRBV6-4
CASRRYEPQHF
TGTGCCAGCAGACGTTACGAGCCCCAGCATTTT
>TRBJ2-7|NA|NA|TRBV13
CASSLANGVEQYF
TGTGCCAGCAGCTTAGCCAACGGTGTAGAGCAGTACTTC
>TRBJ2-5|NA|NA|TRBV7-9
CASSSQGFRETQYF
TGTGCCAGCAGCTCGCAGGGGTTCCGGGAGACCCAGTACTTC
>TRBJ1-5|NA|NA|TRBV3-1/TRBV3-2
CASSQDAYRVEDQPQHF
TGTGCCAGCAGCCAAGATGCCTACAGGGTGGAGGATCAGCCCCAGCATTTT
>TRBJ2-3|once|NA|TRBV6-1
CASSEDGPDTQYF
TGTGCCAGCAGTGAGGACGGCCCAGATACGCAGTATTTT
>TRBJ2-1|once|TRBD2|TRBV10-3
CAIRQGLADNEQFF
TGTGCCATCAGGCAGGGACTAGCAGACAATGAGCAGTTCTTC
>TRBJ2-7|once|TRBD1|TRBV11-2
CASSSTPGTGDEQYF
TGTGCCAGCAGCTCGACCCCGGGGACAGGGGACGAGCAGTACTTC
>TRBJ2-7|NA|NA|TRBV7-2
CASRIVGTYEQYF
TGTGCCAGCAGAATAGTAGGTACCTACGAGCAGTACTTC
>TRBJ2-7|NA|NA|TRBV29-1
CSVGIMTQPYEQYF
TGCAGCGTTGGTATTATGACTCAACCCTACGAGCAGTACTTC
>TRBJ1-2|NA|TRBD1|TRBV7-2
CASSSRTGYGYTF
TGTGCCAGCAGCTCTAGGACAGGGTATGGCTACACCTTC
>TRBJ2-7|once|TRBD1|TRBV3-1/TRBV3-2
CASSQDGTGVYEQYF
TGTGCCAGCAGCCAAGACGGGACAGGGGTCTACGAGCAGTACTTC
>TRBJ1-6|NA|NA|TRBV2
CASSEEAVLQDSPLHF
TGTGCCAGCAGTGAAGAGGCAGTCCTACAGGATTCACCCCTCCACTTT
>TRBJ2-4|NA|TRBD2|TRBV5-1
CASSLEGGGLAKNIQYF
TGCGCCAGCAGCTTGGAGGGCGGGGGGTTAGCCAAAAACATTCAGTACTTC